A single sample is the source of the 12 T cell receptor beta chains below, sequenced in a study of blood T cell repertoires in COVID-19. TCRdb's table, derived via immunoSEQ multiplex PCR, lists solely in-frame clones and lacks some. Counted here are nearly 50,000 clones, about 82% occurring once; the ten biggest clones make up approximately 2%. Sequenced material: peripheral blood. These receptors originate from a woman aged 55-75 years with acute or convalescent COVID-19.

The rearrangement links TRBV2 to TRBJ2-1; no firm D call. The V end was cut by 7 bases, the J end by 9 bases, with 13 bases between. The CDR3 totals 12 residues. CDR1 SNHLY and CDR2 FYNNEI come from the germline V gene. The CDR3 bases are TGTGCCAGCAATTTTAAGACTGGTGAGCAGTTCTTC. Protein product: CASNFKTGEQFF.

The table lists this clone with a count of one. The chain uses TRBV18 and TRBJ1-5; possible D gene TRBD1, 6 bases. The germline CDR1 and CDR2 sequences are KGHSH and LQKENI. Trimming pared 3 bases from V and 7 bases from J, leaving 13 bases between. This CDR3 comprises 14 residues. The CDR3, as DNA: TGTGCCAGCTCACCGGGGACACTCACCCAGCCCCAGCATTTT. Residues: CASSPGTLTQPQHF.

This chain connects TRBV9 to TRBJ1-4, with a weak D call TRBD1 (6 bases). V dropped 3 bases and J dropped 6 bases, with 18 bases sitting between them. Looked up from germline, CDR1 is SGDLS and CDR2 is YYNGEE. This CDR3 contains 16 residues. CDR3 region: CASSARGGQNHEKLFF. The CDR3 coding sequence is TGTGCCAGCAGCGCCCGAGGGGGACAAAACCATGAAAAACTGTTTTTT.

The J gene is TRBJ2-1, the V gene TRBV19, with 8 positions matching TRBD2. The length of the CDR3 is 15 residues. The V segment lost 1 base and the J segment 5 bases; nucleotides outside the gene matches: 4. Germline CDR1 and CDR2: LNHDA and SQIVND (reference sequence). The CDR3 sequence: CASSIALAGHNEQFF. The DNA for the CDR3 is TGTGCCAGTAGTATAGCCCTAGCGGGTCACAATGAGCAGTTCTTC.

J is TRBJ2-7 and V is TRBV5-6; D not resolved. The V and J ends lost 1 base and 1 base respectively, with 9 bases between them. This CDR3 has 14 residues. The germline V gene has CDR1 SGHDT and CDR2 YYEEEE. The CDR3 DNA reads TGTGCCAGCAGCTTGTTGTACAGTTCCTACGAGCAGTACTTC. Translating it yields CASSLLYSSYEQYF.

The chain recombines TRBV7-9 with TRBJ1-1; D gene ambiguous. CDR1 is SEHNR and CDR2 is FQNEAQ in the germline V gene (reference sequence). V lost 0 bases and J lost 1, with 3 bases in between. This CDR3 is built from 13 residues. CDR3 in amino acids: CASSLAGNTEAFF. The DNA for the CDR3 is TGTGCCAGCAGCTTAGCCGGGAACACTGAAGCTTTCTTT.

J is TRBJ2-7 and V is TRBV5-6; TRBD2 matches 7 bases. Germline assignment: CDR1 SGHDT and CDR2 YYEEEE. CDR3 size: 14 residues. V dropped 4 bases and J dropped 6; count of bases not matched to a gene: 10. This chain's CDR3 is CASSLTSSLAEQYF. The DNA for the CDR3 is TGTGCCAGCAGCCTGACTAGCTCCCTCGCCGAGCAGTACTTC.

The chain has TRBV7-9 and TRBJ1-2; no firm D call. This CDR3 contains 13 residues. Trimming cost V 4 bases and J 0 bases, with 6 bases left between them. The germline V gene has CDR1 SEHNR and CDR2 FQNEAQ (reference sequence). The CDR3 DNA sequence: TGTGCCAGCAGCTCCGGGACTAACTATGGCTACACCTTC. Its translation is CASSSGTNYGYTF.

This clone was observed once. The chain employs TRBV5-1 and TRBJ2-1; 14 bases are shared with TRBD2. Germline lookup yields CDR1 SGHRS and CDR2 YFSETQ. Losses at the gene ends were 4 bases for V and 9 bases for J; bases not matched to a gene: 6. The CDR3 covers 15 residues. CDR3 residues: CASSQGTSGRGEQFF. Here the CDR3 DNA reads TGCGCCAGCAGCCAAGGGACTAGCGGGAGAGGTGAGCAGTTCTTC.

Turning to this clone: The junction and the germline gene differ at one end; a read error may be behind it. The V gene is TRBV3-1 (or the pseudogene TRBV3-2), the J gene TRBJ2-1, with D perhaps matching TRBD1 (6 bases). The CDR3 runs to 14 residues. The germline V gene encodes CDR1 LGHDT and CDR2 YNNKEL (reference sequence). The CDR3 sequence is CASNQGQFGNEQFF. The DNA for the CDR3 is TGTGCCAGCAACCAAGGACAGTTCGGCAATGAGCAGTTCTTC.

The gene calls are TRBV5-6 and TRBJ2-7, with a possible D match to TRBD2 (6 bases). The CDR3 spans 14 residues. The V gene lost 2 bases and the J gene lost 3 bases, with 12 bases spanning the gap. The V gene's germline CDR1 is SGHDT and CDR2 YYEEEE. The chain's CDR3 is CASSFGGAGYEQYF. The CDR3 nucleotides read TGTGCCAGCAGCTTCGGGGGAGCGGGCTACGAGCAGTACTTC.

The rearrangement joins TRBV7-3 to TRBJ1-1; no definite D call. Trimming took 1 base from V and 1 from J, leaving 13 bases between them. CDR1 is SGHTA and CDR2 is FQGTGA in the germline V gene. The CDR3 loop spans 16 amino acids. In DNA, the CDR3 is TGTGCCAGCAGCTTAATCGCGGGCGGACGGAACACTGAAGCTTTCTTT. Translated: CASSLIAGGRNTEAFF.